The rows below give T cell receptor beta chains drawn from one sample of a study of radiotherapy plus CTLA-4 blockade in lung cancer. The protocol was immunoSEQ multiplex PCR, while the TCRdb copy is restricted to in-frame clones and leaves out a portion. The repertoire includes around 100,000 clones, about 70% of them detected once, and roughly 3.1% sits in the top ten. The sequences come from peripheral blood, collected from a patient treated with radiotherapy plus ipilimumab. Every receptor here comes from a human donor with non-small cell lung cancer who had a partial response to radiotherapy plus ipilimumab. Some clones in this sample may be carry-over from other donors' samples. CDR3s include the opening cysteine and the closing phenylalanine or tryptophan. The order of the fields is clone size, V gene, D gene, J gene, CDR3 DNA, CDR3 protein. D genes are given only for firm matches. Some rows have no size entry. The others give once, few or many, or a class for an expanded clone.

.	TRBV5-5	.	TRBJ2-3	TGTGCCAGCAGCTGGACAGGCACAGATACGCAGTATTTT	CASSWTGTDTQYF
.	TRBV2	.	TRBJ2-5	TGTGCCAGCGCCCCGAGACTAATATCAGAGACCCAGTACTTC	CASAPRLISETQYF
.	TRBV11-2	.	TRBJ2-1	TGTGCCAGCAGCCCCCTGGTGGGGCATAGGTACAATGAGCAGTTCTTC	CASSPLVGHRYNEQFF
.	TRBV18	.	TRBJ1-1	TGTGCCAGTTGTCCGGGGGGGCAAGGAACTGAAGCTTTCTTT	CASCPGGQGTEAFF
.	TRBV4-1	.	TRBJ1-6	TGCGCCAGCAGCCAAGATCGGCAACAAGGCCGGGGTTCACCCCTCCACTTT	CASSQDRQQGRGSPLHF
.	TRBV7-2	.	TRBJ1-1	TGTGCCAGCAGCCAAGCCGTCCTCGCGAACACTGAAGCTTTCTTT	CASSQAVLANTEAFF
.	TRBV2	.	TRBJ1-6	TGTGCCAGCAGGGCGGGCCTAAGTAATTCACCCCTCCACTTT	CASRAGLSNSPLHF
.	TRBV11-3	TRBD1	TRBJ1-3	TGTGCCAGCAGCTCCAGGGGGCTCACTGGAAACACCATATATTTT	CASSSRGLTGNTIYF
few	TRBV5-6	.	TRBJ1-1	TGTGCCAGCAGCTTGGCCCACAGGGACACTGAAGCTTTCTTT	CASSLAHRDTEAFF
.	TRBV5-4	.	TRBJ2-7	TGTGCCAGCAGCTCCAGGCAAGCCCGGGGCGAGCAGTACTTC	CASSSRQARGEQYF
.	TRBV7-6	.	TRBJ2-1	TGTGCCAGCAGCTTGGCCCCTTACGGGGGTTGGAATGAGCAGTTCTTC	CASSLAPYGGWNEQFF
few	TRBV25-1	TRBD2	TRBJ2-3	TGTGCCAGCAGTGAATATCGAGCGGGAGGGTTGGTAGATACGCAGTATTTT	CASSEYRAGGLVDTQYF
.	TRBV5-4	TRBD2	TRBJ2-3	TGTGCCAGCAGCCCACAAGCGGGAGGCACAGATACGCAGTATTTT	CASSPQAGGTDTQYF
.	TRBV5-6	.	TRBJ1-1	TGTGCCAGCAGCTTTGGACTGTTGAACACTGAAGCTTTCTTT	CASSFGLLNTEAFF
few	TRBV9	TRBD2	TRBJ2-2	TGTGCCAGCAGCCAAAGACTAGCGTCCGGGGAGCTGTTTTTT	CASSQRLASGELFF
.	TRBV4-1	.	TRBJ2-7	TGCGCCAGCAGCCCTTTCCCGGACTTTTTCGAGCAGTACTTC	CASSPFPDFFEQYF
.	TRBV5-1	TRBD2	TRBJ2-5	TGCGCCAGCAGCTTGGGGTTCTTTCAGGGACTAGCGGGAGTAGAGACCCAGTACTTC	CASSLGFFQGLAGVETQYF
.	TRBV23-1	TRBD1	TRBJ2-7	TGCGCCAGCTCCTCCAGGGGGCCCTACGAGCAGTACTTC	CASSSRGPYEQYF
.	TRBV19	.	TRBJ1-1	TGTGCCAGTAGTATCGTCAGCGGGCAGGGAAGCCGTATGAACACTGAAGCTTTCTTT	CASSIVSGQGSRMNTEAFF
.	TRBV15	.	TRBJ2-1	TGTGCCACCAGCAGGGGGGGACAGACCTACAATGAGCAGTTCTTC	CATSRGGQTYNEQFF
.	TRBV10-2	TRBD2	TRBJ2-5	TGCGCCAGCAGTGACCCTAGCGGGGTGGGACAAGAGACCCAGTACTTC	CASSDPSGVGQETQYF
once	TRBV10-1	TRBD1	TRBJ2-7	TGCGCCAGCAGCGAAAGACAGGGGGCGGCCTACGAGCAGTACTTC	CASSERQGAAYEQYF
.	TRBV7-9	.	TRBJ2-2	TGTGCCAGCGCCCCTAGGGGGACCGGGGAGCTGTTTTTT	CASAPRGTGELFF
.	TRBV6-6	.	TRBJ2-5	TGTGCCAGCAGTCCAACGGGGGGCCGGTGGGAGACCCAGTACTTC	CASSPTGGRWETQYF
few	TRBV5-1	TRBD2	TRBJ2-3	TGCGCCAGCAGCTTGGGAGGTAGCGGGAGCTCGAGCACAGATACGCAGTATTTT	CASSLGGSGSSSTDTQYF
.	TRBV19	TRBD1	TRBJ2-5	TGTGCCAGTAGTCTTGGACAGGGAGGTGTGGAGACCCAGTACTTC	CASSLGQGGVETQYF
.	TRBV2	TRBD2	TRBJ2-2	TGTGCCAGCAGCGCGGGACTAGCGGGGATAGCAGGGGAGCTGTTTTTT	CASSAGLAGIAGELFF
once	TRBV2	.	TRBJ1-4	TGTGCCAGTACAAAATTAACAGGGTTGGTTAATGAAAAACTGTTTTTT	CASTKLTGLVNEKLFF
.	TRBV7-3	TRBD2	TRBJ2-1	TGTGCCAGCAGCTTATGGACTAGCGGGAATTCTGAGCAGTTCTTC	CASSLWTSGNSEQFF
.	TRBV6-5	TRBD1	TRBJ1-5	TGTGCCAGCAGACCCGACAGGGAAGAAAATCAGCCCCAGCATTTT	CASRPDREENQPQHF
.	TRBV6-5	.	TRBJ1-4	TGTGCCAGCAGTTATGGGCGCCGACCTAATGAAAAACTGTTTTTT	CASSYGRRPNEKLFF
.	TRBV4-1	.	TRBJ1-2	TGCGCCAGCAGCCAAGATGGTCGGTTACCTAACTATGGCTACACCTTC	CASSQDGRLPNYGYTF
.	TRBV5-1	.	TRBJ2-3	TGCGCCAGCAGCTTGGGATATCGGGGGAGCACTCCGGATACGCAGTATTTT	CASSLGYRGSTPDTQYF
.	TRBV5-1	TRBD2	TRBJ2-7	TGCGCCAGCAGCCCCAGACGACTAGCGGAGCAGTACTTC	CASSPRRLAEQYF